Below, 20 T cell receptor beta chains from the same sample are listed, as sequenced in a study of blood T cells in healthy people across ages. A J-beta primer mix and a sample-barcoded 5' primer were used in a second PCR of about 7 to 12 cycles. Each CDR3 protein is one row after TCRdb ran MiXCR on the 5' RACE reads. The sample lists about 1.4 million distinct CDR3 sequences; roughly 60% were seen once. Sequencing was performed on blood. Source of these receptors: a man aged 18 to 35 in good health.

The chain carries TRBV10-3 and TRBJ1-6; TRBD1 is a possible D gene (5 bases). The CDR3 loop spans 16 amino acids. Germline V gene data show CDR1 as ENHRY and CDR2 as SYGVKD. The V and J ends lost 2 bases and 0 bases respectively, with 8 bases between them. The CDR3 protein is CAISENGGSYNSPLHF. Written as DNA, the CDR3 is TGTGCCATCAGTGAGAACGGGGGCTCCTATAATTCACCCCTCCACTTT.

The chain uses TRBV7-8 and TRBJ2-3; 7 bases are a match to TRBD2. Germline CDR1 is SGHVS and CDR2 is FQNEAQ. The junction had 10 bases not matched to a gene; V was cut back by 5 bases and J by 5 bases. The CDR3 extends over 15 amino acids. CDR3 in amino acids: CASSHTSAGEDTQYF. Here the CDR3 DNA reads TGTGCCAGCAGCCATACTAGCGCGGGTGAAGATACGCAGTATTTT.

The V call is TRBV27, the J call TRBJ1-2; D ambiguous. Deletions cut 0 bases from V and 5 bases from J, with 13 bases between. The CDR3 length is 15 residues. CDR1 and CDR2 (germline): MNHEY, SMNVEV (reference sequence). The CDR3 DNA reads TGTGCCAGCAGTTTATCTGGAGTGTACCCGTATGGCTACACCTTC. Amino acid sequence: CASSLSGVYPYGYTF.

The chain has TRBV7-2 and TRBJ2-5; no firm D call. The CDR3 has 13 residues. Germline V gene data show CDR1 as SGHTA and CDR2 as FQGNSA. The germline V and J ends were trimmed by 2 bases and 5 bases, with 9 bases remaining between them. The chain's CDR3 is CASSLLTSETQYF. The CDR3 coding sequence is TGTGCCAGCAGCTTACTGACGAGTGAGACCCAGTACTTC.

V gene TRBV20-1 combines with J gene TRBJ2-7; unclear D gene. Germline CDR1 DFQATT, CDR2 SNEGSKA (reference sequence). CDR3 length: 14 residues. With 3 bases removed from V and 2 bases from J, the gap between germline ends came to 14 bases. CDR3 sequence (DNA): TGCAGTGCTAGTATCCGAGCTCCTGCCTACGAGCAGTACTTC. Protein: CSASIRAPAYEQYF.

The V and J genes are TRBV15 and TRBJ2-7; D is uncertain. The CDR3 runs to 13 residues. V was shortened by 1 base and J by 1 base, with 5 bases between the two germline ends. Looked up from germline, CDR1 is LNHNV and CDR2 is YYDKDF (reference sequence). The CDR3: CATSRAGSYEQYF. The DNA for the CDR3 is TGTGCCACCAGCAGAGCCGGTTCCTACGAGCAGTACTTC.

J is TRBJ2-4 and V is TRBV27; 7 bases are shared with TRBD1. With the DNA end fitting TRBJ2-7 better, the J assignment may be wrong. This CDR3 contains 14 residues. Germline V CDR1 and CDR2: MNHEY, SMNVEV (reference sequence). CDR3 in amino acids: CASSWQGQWDEQYF. The CDR3 coding sequence is TGTGCCAGCAGTTGGCAGGGACAGTGGGACGAGCAGTACTTC.

The chain uses TRBV6-5 and TRBJ2-6; D remains ambiguous. This CDR3 comprises 19 residues. The V and J ends lost 4 bases and 0 bases respectively, with 19 bases between them. CDR1 and CDR2 from the germline V gene are MNHEY and SVGAGI. The CDR3 loop is CASSFSFISVASGANVLTF. The CDR3 bases are TGTGCCAGCAGTTTTAGTTTTATCAGCGTAGCCTCTGGGGCCAACGTCCTGACTTTC.

This rearrangement joins TRBV7-2 to TRBJ1-1; maybe TRBD1 (5 bases). The V end was cut by 5 bases, the J end by 7 bases, with 23 bases between. Per the germline V gene, CDR1 is SGHTA and CDR2 is FQGNSA. The CDR3 contains 16 residues. Written as DNA, the CDR3 is TGTGCCAGCAGCAATGACGGGACTTCGGGCTTCGGTGAAGCTTTCTTT. Amino acids: CASSNDGTSGFGEAFF. Full variable domain (remainder filled in from reference TRBV7-2 and TRBJ1-1): GAGVSQSPSNKVTEKGKDVELRCDPISGHTALYWYRQSLGQGLEFLIYFQGNSAPDKSGLPSDRFSAERTGGSVSTLTIQRTQQEDSAVYLCASSNDGTSGFGEAFFGQGTRLTVV.

This clonotype was observed once. This chain uses TRBV7-8 with TRBJ2-5; D might be TRBD1 (5 bases). The DNA end is more similar to TRBJ2-7, so the J call may be wrong. CDR3 size: 14 residues. Germline CDR1 is SGHVS and CDR2 is FQNEAQ. In nucleotides, the CDR3 is TGTGCCAGCAGCCCAATACGACAGAACTACGAGCAGTACTTC. Protein sequence: CASSPIRQNYEQYF.

The chain has TRBV25-1 and TRBJ1-4; tentatively, D is TRBD1 (5 bases). V shed 6 bases and J shed 6 bases, with 14 bases lying between them. Per the germline V gene, CDR1 is MGHDK and CDR2 is SYGVNS. The CDR3 length is 14 residues. The CDR3 DNA reads TGTGCCAGCAGCGGTCGAGCAGGGTATGAAAAACTGTTTTTT. It yields the protein CASSGRAGYEKLFF.

This clonotype was recorded a few times. The chain recombines TRBV10-3 with TRBJ2-3, with D possibly matching TRBD2 (6 bases). Trimming cost V 6 bases and J 0 bases, with 19 bases left between them. The CDR3 consists of 17 residues. Germline CDR1 reads ENHRY; CDR2 reads SYGVKD. CDR3 sequence: CAISQTRSGTSTDTQYF. The DNA for the CDR3 is TGTGCCATCAGCCAGACAAGATCCGGGACTAGCACAGATACGCAGTATTTT.

V is TRBV27 and J is TRBJ2-1; 9 nucleotides align to TRBD1. The CDR3 runs to 18 residues. Per the germline V gene, CDR1 is MNHEY and CDR2 is SMNVEV (reference sequence). The junction had 13 bases not matched to a gene; V was cut back by 5 bases and J by 2 bases. The CDR3 DNA reads TGTGCCAGCAGTCCCACCGGGACAGGGCGTTTAACCTACAATGAGCAGTTCTTC. This gives the protein CASSPTGTGRLTYNEQFF.

The chain carries TRBV27 and TRBJ1-2, with D uncertain. Germline loops: CDR1 MNHEY, CDR2 SMNVEV (reference sequence). The CDR3 covers 12 residues. V was pared by 7 bases and J by 9 bases, with 15 bases between. In nucleotides, the CDR3 is TGTGCCAGCACCAACAATTATGGGCGCTACACCTTC. It encodes CASTNNYGRYTF.

This clonotype turned up a few times. This chain links TRBV25-1 with TRBJ1-2; D unresolved. CDR1 and CDR2 (germline): MGHDK, SYGVNS. CDR3 length: 14 amino acids. V gave up 6 bases and J gave up 4 bases, with 15 bases separating them. Written as DNA, the CDR3 is TGTGCCAGCAGCGGGGATCCCCAAAGCTATGGCTACACCTTC. Amino acids: CASSGDPQSYGYTF.

Ten or more counts support this clonotype. The chain recombines TRBV4-2 with TRBJ2-3, with 7 positions matching TRBD2. V dropped 0 bases and J dropped 3; count of bases not matched to a gene: 3. This CDR3 comprises 15 residues. Germline V gene data show CDR1 as LGHNA and CDR2 as YNFKEQ. The CDR3 spells CASSQDPGGTDTQYF. Written as DNA, the CDR3 is TGTGCCAGCAGCCAAGATCCCGGGGGGACAGATACGCAGTATTTT.

The genes are TRBV2 and TRBJ2-1; no reliable D call. Germline CDR1 and CDR2: SNHLY and FYNNEI. V lost 8 bases and J lost 7, with 15 bases in between. The CDR3 loop spans 13 amino acids. The CDR3 nucleotides are TGTGCCAGCGGAGCCTTAAACGGAAATGAGCAGTTCTTC. Translation: CASGALNGNEQFF.

At least ten counts were recorded for this clonotype. The chain is built from TRBV7-6 and TRBJ2-3; tentatively, D is TRBD1 (6 bases). This CDR3 spans 13 amino acids. Between the trimmed V and J ends, which lost 5 bases and 7 bases, there was a span of 13 bases. Germline V gene data show CDR1 as SGHVS and CDR2 as FNYEAQ. CDR3 in amino acids: CASSPGHPNTQYF. The CDR3 region has the DNA TGTGCCAGCAGCCCGGGACACCCAAATACGCAGTATTTT.

The chain is built from TRBV7-9 and TRBJ1-4; tentative D call: TRBD1 (5 bases). Trimming removed 6 bases from V and 4 bases from J, with 18 bases in between. Germline loops: CDR1 SEHNR, CDR2 FQNEAQ (reference sequence). The CDR3 is made up of 16 amino acids. The CDR3 bases are TGTGCCAGCAGTTACGATGTGACAGCGGTTAATGAAAAACTGTTTTTT. Its translation: CASSYDVTAVNEKLFF. Using reference TRBV7-9 and TRBJ1-4 for the parts outside the CDR3, the full variable domain is DTGVSQNPRHKITKRGQNVTFRCDPISEHNRLYWYRQTLGQGPEFLTYFQNEAQLEKSRLLSDRFSAERPKGSFSTLEIQRTEQGDSAMYLCASSYDVTAVNEKLFFGSGTQLSVL.

In this sample, this clonotype turned up a few times. The rearrangement uses TRBV7-9 and TRBJ2-1; TRBD1 agrees at 10 bases. Germline V CDR1 and CDR2: SEHNR, FQNEAQ (reference sequence). With V trimmed by 1 base and J by 7 bases, 4 bases remained unmatched. The CDR3 runs to 15 residues. CDR3: CASSLGQGARNEQFF. The CDR3 DNA reads TGTGCCAGCAGCTTAGGACAGGGGGCGAGGAATGAGCAGTTCTTC. Full variable domain (missing parts from reference TRBV7-9 and TRBJ2-1): DTGVSQNPRHKITKRGQNVTFRCDPISEHNRLYWYRQTLGQGPEFLTYFQNEAQLEKSRLLSDRFSAERPKGSFSTLEIQRTEQGDSAMYLCASSLGQGARNEQFFGPGTRLTVL.